This T cell receptor (beta chain) derives from a study of T cell changes during pregnancy in multiple sclerosis. Measured with immunoSEQ multiplex PCR; TCRdb has only the in-frame clones, and not every one. The repertoire consists of 56,000 or so clones, with 80% to 95% occurring once and the leading ten covering around 0.68%. This CDR3 has 14 amino acids. Germline V gene sequence: CDR1 SGDLS, CDR2 YYNGEE. Trimming removed 0 bases from V and 8 bases from J, with 14 bases in between. This material consisted of CD4+ T cells from peripheral blood mononuclear cells, taken in the third trimester of pregnancy. V usage is TRBV9 and J usage is TRBJ1-2; D possibly corresponds to TRBD1 (5 bases). This clonotype originated in a female donor with multiple sclerosis, enrolled in a pregnancy study. The CDR3 nucleotides read TGTGCCAGCAGCGTAGCTTGGAGGGGTGGGGGCTACACCTTC. Residues: CASSVAWRGGGYTF.